Given below is one T cell receptor (beta chain) in context. This clone's antigen is unknown. No qualities accompany the bases; no much larger clone lies one base away. Library preparation used the immunoSEQ multiplex PCR assay. Deep sequencing of rearranged TCR beta loci, alongside multiparametric flow cytometry, was used to profile T cell repertoires. The table was pulled from immuneACCESS by TCRdb, which kept in-frame rearrangements only. Such tables lose some clones; where checked, under half of the loss comes from unresolved V genes, and the rest has no known cause. The sample table shows over 50,000 clones, and around 88% are seen once. In total, the top ten clones hold roughly 2.3% of the sample. V and J are trimmed by 4 bases and 5 bases, and the gene matches miss 6 bases of the junction. The germline V gene supplies CDR1 SQVTM and CDR2 ANQGSEA. CDR3 length: 13 amino acids, cysteine to phenylalanine. The kept DNA is CDR3 alone, 39 bases in frame from the first base.

These data belong to a study of lymphopenia after photon versus proton radiotherapy (dated by TCRdb to between 2018 and 2020). Context from the whole study: Photon and proton radiation therapy were compared by the study for their immunological effects in patients with gastrointestinal tumors who developed high-grade lymphopenia. A cohort of some 19 patients with gastrointestinal tumors who received either photon or proton therapy and subsequently developed lymphopenia was included. The goal of the study was to describe how the two radiation modalities differ in their effects on the immune system.

Broader findings and caveats from the paper: During treatment, patients who received photon therapy lost naive T cells and TCR diversity and gained effector/memory populations, whereas patients who received proton therapy remained relatively stable. The survival association was assessed only in patients who died, and better survival with proton therapy was presented by the authors as a possibility rather than a demonstrated result. Among patients across the cohort who died, overall survival time showed an inverse correlation with a larger post-nadir drop in TCR diversity. After the lymphocyte count nadir, repertoires from photon-treated patients showed oligoclonal expansion, particularly of CD8+ Temra cells, and this expansion drove the decline in diversity.

This receptor chain uses TRBV29-1 and TRBJ1-1, with 8 middle bases fitting TRBD1. Sequenced here: peripheral blood, sampled from a patient treated with photon-based radiotherapy. This sequence originates from a man aged 35 to 55 with gastric cancer. For the CDR3, the sequence is CSVVQGADTEAFF. The DNA reads TGCAGCGTTGTCCAGGGGGCTGATACTGAAGCTTTCTTT. The reference TRBV29-1 and TRBJ1-1 proteins fill in what lies around the CDR3, so the full variable domain reads SAVISQKPSRDICQRGTSLTIQCQVDSQVTMMFWYRQQPGQSLTLIATANQGSEATYESGFVIDKFPISRPNLTFSTLTVSNMSPEDSSIYLCSVVQGADTEAFFGQGTRLTVV.